These T cell receptor beta chains were read from a single sample in a study of CD8 T cells in ankylosing spondylitis. TCRdb itself ran the 5' RACE reads through MiXCR, one entry per CDR3 protein. This repertoire shows roughly 250,000 distinct CDR3 sequences, 8% to 9.5% found once; its top ten account for around 6.8%. The material sequenced was blood, either unsorted or a sorted T cell fraction (not recorded which). Every receptor here comes from a male donor with ankylosing spondylitis or in good health (not recorded which). Both conserved end residues are trimmed from each CDR3. The D gene is left open where the match is weak.

v_call cdr3_length d_call cdr3_aa
TRBV6-2/TRBV6-3 11 . ASRDISSYEQY
TRBV10-3 11 . AITSAQGTEAF
TRBV7-9 12 . ASSSRTESYEQY
TRBV9 12 . ASSVAQVNQPQH
TRBV20-1 10 . SAREAVGLRD
TRBV3-1 14 . ASSRGGPANNSPLH
TRBV6-2/TRBV6-3 13 . ASSYGRTTSRQQF
TRBV7-3 13 . ASSLRGGNSYEQY
TRBV7-3 13 TRBD2 ASSRGLVGINEQF
TRBV7-2 14 . ASSFTGGRAGNIQY
TRBV6-5 9 TRBD1 ASMFGTGVY
TRBV6-5 12 TRBD1 ASSASTGGSEQY
TRBV15 14 . ATSRVLARYQETQY
TRBV29-1 11 TRBD1 SVLRQGGTEAF
TRBV4-3 16 TRBD2 ASSQGAPGLREYNEQF
TRBV4-3 12 . ASSQDNKGNTIY
TRBV6-2/TRBV6-3 13 . ASSTGSLSTYEQY
TRBV5-1 13 . ASSLAGQNTDTQY
TRBV4-2 13 . ASSQEGQGTGELF
TRBV6-1 15 TRBD2 ASSEAASGGRQETQY
TRBV7-7 11 TRBD2 ASSSGLAGDQF
TRBV2 13 . ATRGGGATTGELF
TRBV5-4 14 TRBD1 ASSSGQGMMNTEAF
TRBV6-1 11 . ASADTAPYEQY
TRBV12-3/TRBV12-4 14 TRBD1 ASSWGQRLLNTEAF
TRBV6-2/TRBV6-3 13 . ASSSGGGGRETQY
TRBV5-5 12 TRBD2 ASSWTSGTYEQY
TRBV12-3/TRBV12-4 12 . ASSPAPLSYEQY
TRBV10-3 12 . AISESKATDTQY
TRBV20-1 12 TRBD1 SATGTGVYNEQF
TRBV12-3/TRBV12-4 13 TRBD1 ASSHRQGESDTQY
TRBV5-1 13 . ASSLGGLLNTEAF
TRBV18 13 . ASLAAAPLVTEAF
TRBV7-2 15 TRBD1 ASSLAGTGVYQETQY
TRBV3-1 14 . ASSHSRHGGNTEAF